The 26 T cell receptor beta chains below were found in one sample sequenced in a study of shared clonotypes between healthy human individuals. Only in-frame clones appear in the TCRdb table, and some are missing; sequencing was by immunoSEQ multiplex PCR. The sample consists of hundreds of thousands of clones, 73% of them appearing once. Sequencing was performed on memory CD4+ T cells sorted from blood. Subset here: CD45RA-negative fraction. Receptor source: a woman aged 25 to 39 in good health.

The chain joins TRBV7-8 to TRBJ2-4; maybe TRBD2 (5 bases). Per the germline V gene, CDR1 is SGHVS and CDR2 is FQNEAQ. The CDR3 consists of 14 residues. V lost 4 bases to trimming and J lost 1 base, with 8 bases between them. CDR3 loop: CASSSGGAKNIQYF. In nucleotides, the CDR3 is TGTGCCAGCAGCTCCGGCGGGGCCAAAAACATTCAGTACTTC.

This chain joins TRBV5-8 and TRBJ1-1, with D tentatively TRBD1 (5 bases). This CDR3 spans 14 amino acids. Deletions cut 4 bases from V and 0 bases from J, with 10 bases between. From germline, CDR1 is SGHTS and CDR2 YDEGEE. Here the CDR3 reads CASSPRGLNTEAFF. CDR3 sequence (DNA): TGTGCCAGCAGCCCAAGGGGATTGAACACTGAAGCTTTCTTT. Variable domain in full (rest from reference TRBV5-8 and TRBJ1-1): EAGVTQSPTHLIKTRGQQATLRCSPISGHTSVYWYQQALGLGLQFLLWYDEGEERNRGNFPPRFSGRQFPNYSSELNVNALELEDSALYLCASSPRGLNTEAFFGQGTRLTVV.

The rearrangement uses TRBV11-2 and TRBJ2-6, with 8 bases aligning to TRBD1. Losses at the gene ends were 1 base for V and 2 bases for J; bases not matched to a gene: 7. The CDR3 is made up of 18 amino acids. The germline CDR1 and CDR2 sequences are SGHAT and FQNNGV. The chain's CDR3 is CASSLGDRGFPGANVLTF. The CDR3 bases are TGTGCCAGCAGCTTAGGTGACAGGGGATTCCCTGGGGCCAACGTCCTGACTTTC. The whole variable domain, filled in from reference TRBV11-2 and TRBJ2-6, reads EAGVAQSPRYKIIEKRQSVAFWCNPISGHATLYWYQQILGQGPKLLIQFQNNGVVDDSQLPKDRFSAERLKGVDSTLKIQPAKLEDSAVYLCASSLGDRGFPGANVLTFGAGSRLTVL.

The V call is TRBV28, the J call TRBJ2-1; D tentatively reads TRBD1 or TRBD2 (6 bases each). With 6 bases removed from V and 6 bases from J, the gap between germline ends came to 18 bases. This CDR3 has 15 amino acids. Germline CDR1 and CDR2: MDHEN and SYDVKM. The CDR3 protein is CASRPRGAFFNEQFF. The DNA of the CDR3 is TGTGCCAGCAGGCCGAGGGGGGCGTTTTTCAATGAGCAGTTCTTC.

This clone came up many times. The V gene is TRBV11-2, the J gene TRBJ2-3; TRBD2 might be the D (6 bases). This CDR3 has 17 amino acids. The germline V gene has CDR1 SGHAT and CDR2 FQNNGV. The V end lost 5 bases, the J end lost 4 bases, and 22 bases lay between the germline ends. The CDR3 DNA reads as TGTGCCAGCAGCCGAACCTACGGGAGCGCGTCAGCAGATACGCAGTATTTT. It translates to CASSRTYGSASADTQYF.

To note about this clone: The same CDR3 also results from other DNA sequences found in this sample. The chain joins TRBV5-1 to TRBJ1-4; D not certain. The CDR3 consists of 15 residues. Trimming left V 0 bases short and J 2 bases short, with 8 bases between. Germline CDR1 and CDR2: SGHRS and YFSETQ. CDR3 nucleotide sequence: TGCGCCAGCAGCTTGGGGGCGGGCACTAATGAAAAACTGTTTTTT. This gives the protein CASSLGAGTNEKLFF.

About this clone itself: A read error may account for a junction end that differs from germline. The chain employs TRBV6-6 and TRBJ1-2; possible D gene TRBD1, 5 bases. Germline values: CDR1 MNHNY, CDR2 SVGAGI (reference sequence). This CDR3 contains 14 residues. CDR3 amino acids: CASTYSAGTHGYTF. DNA of the CDR3: TGTGCCAGCACTTACTCAGCCGGGACCCATGGCTACACCTTC.

The chain is built from TRBV10-1 and TRBJ2-1; D is uncertain. This CDR3 comprises 13 residues. The V gene lost 6 bases and the J gene lost 7 bases, with 13 bases spanning the gap. From germline, CDR1 is WNHNN and CDR2 SYGVQD (reference sequence). DNA for the CDR3: TGCGCCAGCAGCGGGCCTCAATCTAATGAGCAGTTCTTC. Its protein is CASSGPQSNEQFF.

V gene TRBV19 combines with J gene TRBJ2-2; D is undetermined. The CDR3 runs to 17 residues. Germline V gene data show CDR1 as LNHDA and CDR2 as SQIVND (reference sequence). The V end lost 6 bases, the J end lost 6 bases, and 23 bases lay between the germline ends. For the CDR3, the DNA is TGTGCCAGTAGCTTAAACGGCAGAATAGGGATCCCCGGGGAGCTGTTTTTT. Residues: CASSLNGRIGIPGELFF.

This chain uses TRBV27 with TRBJ1-1; no clear D gene. The germline V and J ends were trimmed by 2 bases and 1 base, with 8 bases remaining between them. Germline CDR1 reads MNHEY; CDR2 reads SMNVEV (reference sequence). This CDR3 is built from 14 residues. For the CDR3, the DNA is TGTGCCAGCAGTTTACAGGAAGCGAACACTGAAGCTTTCTTT. It is translated as CASSLQEANTEAFF.

About this clone itself: The sample contains more than one DNA sequence encoding this CDR3. CDR3 nucleotides: TGTGCCAGCAGCTTGGACAGAGAGCAGCCCCAGCATTTT. It codes for CASSLDREQPQHF. V and J are TRBV11-2 and TRBJ1-5, with a possible D match to TRBD1 (6 bases). The CDR3 consists of 13 residues. Germline loops: CDR1 SGHAT, CDR2 FQNNGV. The V end lost 3 bases, the J end lost 7 bases, and 10 bases lay between the germline ends. Variable domain in full (rest from reference TRBV11-2 and TRBJ1-5): EAGVAQSPRYKIIEKRQSVAFWCNPISGHATLYWYQQILGQGPKLLIQFQNNGVVDDSQLPKDRFSAERLKGVDSTLKIQPAKLEDSAVYLCASSLDREQPQHFGDGTRLSIL.

This clone has only one observation. V and J are TRBV10-1 and TRBJ2-7, with 14 bases fitting TRBD2. The germline V gene encodes CDR1 WNHNN and CDR2 SYGVQD (reference sequence). The CDR3 extends over 15 amino acids. Trimming took 10 bases from V and 7 from J; bases not matched to a gene: 12. CDR3 amino acids: CATTEGLAGVGEQYF. The DNA of the CDR3 is TGCGCCACCACCGAGGGACTAGCGGGAGTTGGAGAGCAGTACTTC.

The V and J genes are TRBV5-4 and TRBJ2-5, with a possible D match to TRBD2 (6 bases). CDR1 is SGHNT, CDR2 YYREEE, per germline (reference sequence). The V gene lost 2 bases and the J gene lost 3 bases, with 11 bases spanning the gap. The CDR3 extends over 14 amino acids. CDR3 sequence: CASSFIGSKETQYF. The CDR3 DNA is TGTGCCAGCAGCTTTATCGGGAGTAAAGAGACCCAGTACTTC.

The V and J genes are TRBV4-1 and TRBJ2-1; 7 nucleotides agree with TRBD1. Losses at the gene ends were 0 bases for V and 15 bases for J; bases not matched to a gene: 11. Germline-derived CDR1 and CDR2 are MGHRA and YSYEKL. The CDR3 sequence is 14 residues long. The CDR3 bases are TGCGCCAGCAGCCAAGATGGATGGACAGGCCCGGGGTTCTTC. Its translation is CASSQDGWTGPGFF.

The rearrangement links TRBV28 to TRBJ1-5; 7 bases fit TRBD1. This CDR3 spans 15 amino acids. The V gene end was trimmed by 6 bases and the J gene end by 4 bases; junction bases not matched to a gene: 9. In germline, CDR1 is MDHEN, CDR2 SYDVKM. CDR3 nucleotides: TGTGCCAGCAGGAAACTCCAGGGACAGAATCAGCCCCAGCATTTT. Encoded protein: CASRKLQGQNQPQHF.

The chain links TRBV5-1 to TRBJ1-1; no definite D call. There are 13 residues in the CDR3. Germline values: CDR1 SGHRS, CDR2 YFSETQ. V lost 3 bases, J lost 1 base, and 7 bases lay in between. The CDR3 loop reads CASSSTRNTEAFF. CDR3 sequence (DNA): TGCGCCAGCAGCTCGACAAGGAACACTGAAGCTTTCTTT.

This chain connects TRBV5-4 to TRBJ1-2; D is perhaps TRBD1 (5 bases). The V and J ends lost 4 bases and 4 bases respectively, with 17 bases between them. CDR1 is SGHNT and CDR2 is YYREEE in the germline V gene (reference sequence). This CDR3 has 15 amino acids. The CDR3 reads CASSHQKSGGYGYTF. The CDR3 coding sequence is TGTGCCAGCAGCCATCAAAAGAGTGGGGGCTATGGCTACACCTTC.

The chain combines TRBV9 with TRBJ2-5; D perhaps matches TRBD1 (6 bases). The length of the CDR3 is 17 residues. V was shortened by 0 bases and J by 1 base, with 16 bases between the two germline ends. The germline CDR1 and CDR2 sequences are SGDLS and YYNGEE. The CDR3 nucleotides read TGTGCCAGCAGCGTAGCTTCACCAGGGGCGCTCCAAGAGACCCAGTACTTC. Translation gives CASSVASPGALQETQYF.

The V gene is TRBV9, the J gene TRBJ2-6, with 10 bases fitting TRBD2. The CDR3 runs to 20 residues. With 0 bases clipped from V and 1 base from J, the junction kept 10 bases outside the gene matches. Looked up from germline, CDR1 is SGDLS and CDR2 is YYNGEE. The CDR3 reads CASSVGAKASGRSGANVLTF. For the CDR3, the DNA is TGTGCCAGCAGCGTAGGGGCTAAGGCTAGCGGGAGATCTGGGGCCAACGTCCTGACTTTC.

The V call is TRBV9, the J call TRBJ2-1; 7 nucleotides align to TRBD2. V lost 2 bases to trimming and J lost 6 bases; unmatched junction nucleotides: 8. There are 15 residues in the CDR3. The V gene's germline CDR1 is SGDLS and CDR2 YYNGEE. CDR3 DNA sequence: TGTGCCAGCAGCGTCTCGTGGCGGGAGCTCAATGAGCAGTTCTTC. Amino acids: CASSVSWRELNEQFF. The entire variable domain, with the rest obtained from reference TRBV9 and TRBJ2-1, is as follows: DSGVTQTPKHLITATGQRVTLRCSPRSGDLSVYWYQQSLDQGLQFLIQYYNGEERAKGNILERFSAQQFPDLHSELNLSSLELGDSALYFCASSVSWRELNEQFFGPGTRLTVL.

This sequence joins TRBV18 and TRBJ1-1, with TRBD1 as a possible D gene (6 bases). With 2 bases removed from V and 7 bases from J, the gap between germline ends came to 17 bases. The CDR3 runs to 15 residues. Germline lookup yields CDR1 KGHSH and CDR2 LQKENI. The CDR3 coding sequence is TGTGCCAGCTCACCAGGCCAACAGGGTATCAGTGAAGCTTTCTTT. Translation: CASSPGQQGISEAFF.

V is TRBV5-1 and J is TRBJ2-1, with D perhaps matching TRBD2 (6 bases). Trimming shortened V by 4 bases and J by 7 bases, and 12 bases separated the two germline ends. The CDR3 is made up of 13 amino acids. The germline gives CDR1 SGHRS, CDR2 YFSETQ. CDR3 amino acids: CASSLGGMNEQFF. CDR3 DNA sequence: TGCGCCAGCAGCCTCGGGGGAATGAATGAGCAGTTCTTC.

As DNA, the CDR3 is TGTGCCAGCTCACCCGCCAACCTAGCGGGAGTTAGCACCGGGGAGCTGTTTTTT. This codes for CASSPANLAGVSTGELFF. The chain employs TRBV18 and TRBJ2-2; 10 bases are shared with TRBD2. V gave up 3 bases and J gave up 4 bases; unmatched junction bases: 11. This CDR3 is 18 amino acids long. CDR1 and CDR2 (germline): KGHSH, LQKENI.

CDR3 DNA sequence: TGTGCCAGCAGGGCGACAGGGGGTATTATTCAGCCCCAGCATTTT. This encodes CASRATGGIIQPQHF. The genes are TRBV28 and TRBJ1-5, with 9 bases that match TRBD1. CDR3 length: 15 amino acids. After removal of 6 bases from V and 6 bases from J, the junction contained 9 bases not matched to a gene. Germline-derived CDR1 and CDR2 are MDHEN and SYDVKM.

The chain couples TRBV5-6 to TRBJ2-5, with D maybe TRBD2 (5 bases). V dropped 3 bases and J dropped 5 bases, with 17 bases sitting between them. There are 15 residues in the CDR3. CDR1 and CDR2 from the germline V gene are SGHDT and YYEEEE. CDR3 bases: TGTGCCAGCAGCTGGCGGACCGTTACGGGGGAGACCCAGTACTTC. Its translation: CASSWRTVTGETQYF.

The chain employs TRBV6-5 and TRBJ1-2, with TRBD1 matching over 7 bases. CDR1 is MNHEY, CDR2 SVGAGI, per germline. V was clipped by 2 bases and J by 12 bases; unmatched bases: 9. This CDR3 has 13 residues. CDR3 DNA sequence: TGTGCCAGCAGTTACCACCGGGACAGTATGGACACCTTC. Its protein product is CASSYHRDSMDTF.